This T cell receptor (beta chain) came from a study of identifying expanded T cells in peripheral blood. Study outcomes and limitations: Technical replicates showed approximately 1.2 changed clones; approximately 2 weeks roughly 18; four weeks 19. Variance in clone template counts between roughly 2-week samples significantly increased with total template count across all healthy donors.

Healthy donors had no documented immune events, such as infections, while sampled. This CDR3 region has 16 residues. V lost 4 bases to trimming and J lost 8 bases; unmatched junction nucleotides: 13. Per germline, CDR1 LGHNA and CDR2 YSLEER. To note about this clone: The antigen remains undetermined.

Sequenced by immunoSEQ multiplex PCR; TCRdb stores in-frame clones only, minus some. In the table there are about 85,000 clones, more than 75% of which are singletons. The J gene is TRBJ1-4, the V gene TRBV4-3, with TRBD1 identical over 7 bases. This TCR came from a person between 18 and 75 years old in good health. The sequenced sample consisted of blood. CDR3 region: CASSPLGHAGGEKLFF. The CDR3 DNA follows: TGCGCCAGCAGCCCCCTAGGGCATGCAGGGGGGGAAAAACTGTTTTTT.